The 14 T cell receptor beta chains reported below all come from one sample, sequenced in a study of blood T cell repertoires in COVID-19. Repertoires were generated with immunoSEQ multiplex PCR, while TCRdb's copy carries only in-frame clones and drops some. The sample has under 400,000 clones, roughly 88% seen once. Input material: peripheral blood. The receptors were gathered from a woman aged 25 to 39 with COVID-19, enrolled during active disease.

The chain combines TRBV7-8 with TRBJ1-1; D call uncertain. This CDR3 region has 17 residues. Germline V CDR1 and CDR2: SGHVS, FQNEAQ. The V and J ends lost 4 bases and 0 bases respectively, with 18 bases between them. The CDR3 loop reads CASSSPGRKLMNTEAFF. DNA of the CDR3: TGTGCCAGCAGCTCCCCGGGAAGGAAGTTGATGAACACTGAAGCTTTCTTT.

The J gene is TRBJ1-5, the V gene TRBV7-8; maybe TRBD1 (6 bases). Trimming removed 5 bases at V and 5 bases at J, with 10 bases between. CDR1 and CDR2 (germline): SGHVS, FQNEAQ. The CDR3 has 13 residues. CDR3 DNA: TGTGCCAGCAGCGAAAACAGGGATCAGCCCCAGCATTTT. It specifies CASSENRDQPQHF.

A single count supports this clone. The chain employs TRBV7-2 and TRBJ2-3; TRBD2 matches at 7 bases. Germline assignment: CDR1 SGHTA and CDR2 FQGNSA. This CDR3 contains 14 residues. Trimming removed 1 base from V and 2 bases from J; junction bases left unmatched: 0. The CDR3 loop reads CASSLERDTDTQYF. CDR3 DNA: TGTGCCAGCAGCTTAGAGCGGGACACAGATACGCAGTATTTT.

V is TRBV9 and J is TRBJ2-6; D is undetermined. Trimming removed 4 bases from V and 2 bases from J, with 13 bases in between. The CDR3 spans 16 residues. CDR1 and CDR2 (germline): SGDLS, YYNGEE. CDR3 bases: TGTGCCAGCAGCCCCCGACTGGTGGCTGGGGCCAACGTCCTGACTTTC. Translating it yields CASSPRLVAGANVLTF.

V gene TRBV30 combines with J gene TRBJ1-1, with TRBD1 matching 11 bases. Germline V gene lookup returns CDR1 GTSNPN and CDR2 SVGIG (reference sequence). The V and J ends lost 2 bases and 1 base, in that order; junction bases with no gene match: 6. CDR3 size: 16 residues. The CDR3 DNA follows: TGTGCCTGGAGTTTCGGGACAGGGGGAGAGAACACTGAAGCTTTCTTT. Translated, it gives CAWSFGTGGENTEAFF.

The gene calls are TRBV11-2 and TRBJ1-2, with D unclear. This CDR3 comprises 15 residues. Trimming pared 5 bases from V and 2 bases from J, leaving 15 bases between. Germline V lookup: CDR1 SGHAT, CDR2 FQNNGV. CDR3 DNA sequence: TGTGCCAGCAGCCTTGCAACCACGGGGAACTATGGCTACACCTTC. Translated: CASSLATTGNYGYTF.

The J gene is TRBJ2-1, the V gene TRBV19; possible D gene TRBD2, 6 bases. Germline-derived CDR1 and CDR2 are LNHDA and SQIVND (reference sequence). V dropped 5 bases and J dropped 5 bases, with 10 bases sitting between them. The CDR3 covers 13 residues. The CDR3 region has the DNA TGTGCCAGTAGTCTTCAGCGGGACAATGAGCAGTTCTTC. The encoded protein is CASSLQRDNEQFF.

This chain joins TRBV19 and TRBJ1-1; possible D gene TRBD1, 5 bases. CDR1 is LNHDA, CDR2 SQIVND, per germline (reference sequence). The CDR3 sequence is 15 residues long. The ends were cut back, 5 bases at V and 5 bases at J, with 18 bases in the middle. The CDR3 sequence: CASSPFGGESTEAFF. Written as DNA, the CDR3 is TGTGCCAGTAGTCCCTTCGGGGGAGAAAGTACTGAAGCTTTCTTT.

The chain carries TRBV2 and TRBJ1-1; 7 nucleotides agree with TRBD1. The CDR3 length is 14 residues. Germline V CDR1 and CDR2: SNHLY, FYNNEI. Trimming at V came to 4 bases and at J to 7 bases, leaving 9 bases not matched to a gene. In DNA form, the CDR3 reads TGTGCCAGCAGTGGACGACAGGGTCGTAGTGAAGCTTTCTTT. It yields the protein CASSGRQGRSEAFF.

The rearrangement links TRBV29-1 to TRBJ2-2; 8 positions agree with TRBD1. The CDR3 extends over 13 amino acids. V lost 4 bases and J lost 4; bases outside the gene matches: 2. Per the germline V gene, CDR1 is SQVTM and CDR2 is ANQGSEA. CDR3 residues: CSVATGGTGELFF. CDR3 bases: TGCAGCGTTGCAACAGGGGGCACCGGGGAGCTGTTTTTT.

This chain links TRBV6-1 with TRBJ1-2; 7 nucleotides match TRBD1. The CDR3 extends over 16 amino acids. Trimming at V came to 1 base and at J to 7 bases, leaving 12 bases not matched to a gene. The germline V gene encodes CDR1 MNHNS and CDR2 SASEGT. CDR3 region: CASSEDFSGGGSGYTF. The CDR3 DNA reads as TGTGCCAGCAGTGAAGATTTTTCAGGGGGTGGAAGTGGCTACACCTTC.

This chain links TRBV24-1 with TRBJ1-1, with a possible D match to TRBD1 (6 bases). Germline V gene lookup returns CDR1 KGHDR and CDR2 SFDVKD. The length of the CDR3 is 16 residues. Trimming removed 4 bases from V and 4 bases from J, with 18 bases in between. Here the CDR3 DNA reads TGTGCCACCAGTGACGAGCTAAAAACAGGGAGCACTGAAGCTTTCTTT. It codes for CATSDELKTGSTEAFF.

A remark on this clone: An end of the junction does not agree with germline; a read error may underlie this. The chain is built from TRBV6-5 and TRBJ1-1, with TRBD1 matching over 10 bases. This CDR3 comprises 13 residues. The germline V gene encodes CDR1 MNHEY and CDR2 SVGAGI. This CDR3 reads CASRSRDRGSASF. CDR3 DNA: TGTGCCAGCAGGTCCCGGGACAGGGGTTCGGCTTCCTTT.

The gene calls are TRBV6-5 and TRBJ1-4; TRBD1 is a possible D gene (5 bases). Trimming took off 6 bases at V and 8 bases at J, with 16 bases between the two ends. The CDR3 length is 14 residues. Germline V gene lookup returns CDR1 MNHEY and CDR2 SVGAGI. CDR3 nucleotides: TGTGCCAGCAGCCGGGGGGTTAGAAGGGAAAAACTGTTTTTT. This sequence encodes CASSRGVRREKLFF.